The 21 T cell receptor beta chains presented below share a single source sample, sequenced in a study of blood T cell repertoires in COVID-19. Method: immunoSEQ multiplex PCR; TCRdb's copy keeps in-frame clones and lacks some. This table holds 30,000 to 35,000 clones, about 85% found once. Sequencing used peripheral blood. The receptors come from a man aged 65-85 years with COVID-19, enrolled during active disease.

The CDR3 protein is CASRTLPGLGTHEQYF. The CDR3 DNA reads TGTGCCAGCAGAACACTTCCGGGACTAGGTACCCACGAGCAGTACTTC. The chain combines TRBV28 with TRBJ2-7; 8 positions agree with TRBD2. The CDR3 is made up of 16 amino acids. The germline V gene encodes CDR1 MDHEN and CDR2 SYDVKM. The ends lost 6 bases at V and 5 bases at J; junction bases unmatched: 15.

This sequence joins TRBV19 and TRBJ2-1; possibly TRBD2 for D (6 bases). Between the trimmed V and J ends, which lost 6 bases and 4 bases, there was a span of 19 bases. CDR1 and CDR2 from the germline V gene are LNHDA and SQIVND (reference sequence). The CDR3 contains 16 residues. The DNA for the CDR3 is TGTGCCAGTAGCCCTCGGGGACTCGGGGGATACAATGAGCAGTTCTTC. Translating gives CASSPRGLGGYNEQFF.

The chain is built from TRBV5-4 and TRBJ2-6; TRBD2 aligns across 7 bases. This CDR3 is built from 16 residues. With V trimmed by 4 bases and J by 0 bases, 4 bases remained unmatched. Germline V gene data show CDR1 as SGHNT and CDR2 as YYREEE (reference sequence). In DNA, the CDR3 is TGTGCCAGCAGCGGGGGGGGTGCCTCTGGGGCCAACGTCCTGACTTTC. Translated: CASSGGGASGANVLTF.

This chain connects TRBV4-3 to TRBJ2-5; perhaps TRBD2 as D (6 bases). This CDR3 region has 17 residues. The germline V gene encodes CDR1 LGHNA and CDR2 YSLEER. V lost 1 base and J 5 bases, leaving 20 bases between the germline ends. The CDR3 bases are TGCGCCAGCAGCCAAGCCACCGGGACTGCTGGGGGGGAGACCCAGTACTTC. Translation: CASSQATGTAGGETQYF.

The sample holds a few counts of this clone. V usage is TRBV28 and J usage is TRBJ1-2; 9 bases agree with TRBD1. This CDR3 comprises 17 residues. From germline, CDR1 is MDHEN and CDR2 SYDVKM. With V trimmed by 1 base and J by 4 bases, 10 bases remained unmatched. The DNA for the CDR3 is TGTGCCAGCAGTTTATCCTCTCCCGGACAGGGGATCTATGGCTACACCTTC. Protein product: CASSLSSPGQGIYGYTF.

The rearrangement links TRBV28 to TRBJ2-2, with no clear D. V was pared by 2 bases and J by 1 base, with 8 bases between. Germline V gene sequence: CDR1 MDHEN, CDR2 SYDVKM. This CDR3 comprises 15 residues. CDR3 region: CASSLELLNTGELFF. CDR3 nucleotides: TGTGCCAGCAGTTTAGAGCTTTTGAACACCGGGGAGCTGTTTTTT.

This clone appeared a few times. Written as DNA, the CDR3 is TGTGCCAGCAGTGAGGGAGGTGAAAAACTGTTTTTT. Translating it yields CASSEGGEKLFF. This chain uses TRBV2 with TRBJ1-4, with D unresolved. Trimming removed 3 bases at V and 7 bases at J, with 6 bases between. Per germline, CDR1 SNHLY and CDR2 FYNNEI. The CDR3 runs 12 residues.

This sequence joins TRBV28 and TRBJ1-1; TRBD1 agrees at 7 bases. The CDR3 is 14 amino acids. V was pared by 5 bases and J by 2 bases, with 5 bases of the junction left unmatched. Germline lookup yields CDR1 MDHEN and CDR2 SYDVKM. CDR3 in amino acids: CASSPGTANTEAFF. CDR3 nucleotide sequence: TGTGCCAGCAGTCCCGGGACAGCCAACACTGAAGCTTTCTTT.

The chain combines TRBV5-5 with TRBJ2-7, with TRBD1 identical over 8 bases. This CDR3 has 14 amino acids. Germline CDR1 reads SGHKS; CDR2 reads YYEKEE (reference sequence). V shed 0 bases, J shed 4 bases, and the junction held 3 bases outside the gene matches. CDR3 in DNA: TGTGCCAGCAGCTTGGCAGGGGGCGGATACGAGCAGTACTTC. It encodes CASSLAGGGYEQYF.

The rearrangement joins TRBV4-3 to TRBJ2-1, with TRBD2 identical over 10 bases. With V trimmed by 0 bases and J by 7 bases, 9 bases remained unmatched. The CDR3 spans 17 residues. CDR1 and CDR2 from the germline V gene are LGHNA and YSLEER. CDR3 DNA: TGCGCCAGCAGCCAAGAGGACGGGACTAGCGCGGTGAATGAGCAGTTCTTC. Amino acid sequence: CASSQEDGTSAVNEQFF.

The sample holds one count of this clone. The chain combines TRBV7-2 with TRBJ2-5, with D perhaps matching TRBD1 (5 bases). Germline V CDR1 and CDR2: SGHTA, FQGNSA. Deletions cut 3 bases from V and 4 bases from J, with 9 bases between. This CDR3 is 13 amino acids long. The CDR3: CASSFRQSETQYF. As DNA, the CDR3 is TGTGCCAGCAGCTTTCGACAGTCAGAGACCCAGTACTTC. The entire variable domain, with the rest obtained from reference TRBV7-2 and TRBJ2-5, is as follows: GAGVSQSPSNKVTEKGKDVELRCDPISGHTALYWYRQSLGQGLEFLIYFQGNSAPDKSGLPSDRFSAERTGGSVSTLTIQRTQQEDSAVYLCASSFRQSETQYFGPGTRLLVL.

The rearrangement joins TRBV7-9 to TRBJ2-7; 10 nucleotides align to TRBD2. CDR1 and CDR2 (germline): SEHNR, FQNEAQ (reference sequence). Trimming cost V 5 bases and J 0 bases; bases outside gene matches: 4. The CDR3 is 15 amino acids. The DNA for the CDR3 is TGTGCCAGCAGCCCCCGGACTAGCGGCTCCTACGAGCAGTACTTC. This translates into CASSPRTSGSYEQYF.

V gene TRBV5-6 combines with J gene TRBJ2-6; D is ambiguous. Germline V CDR1 and CDR2: SGHDT, YYEEEE. The length of the CDR3 is 15 residues. V dropped 1 base and J dropped 0 bases, with 5 bases sitting between them. The CDR3: CASSLFISGANVLTF. In DNA, the CDR3 is TGTGCCAGCAGCTTGTTCATCTCTGGGGCCAACGTCCTGACTTTC.

The genes are TRBV19 and TRBJ2-1; weak D call: TRBD2 (6 bases). The germline V gene has CDR1 LNHDA and CDR2 SQIVND (reference sequence). The CDR3 totals 13 residues. V shed 7 bases and J shed 4 bases, with 11 bases lying between them. The CDR3 loop reads CASTIGRYNEQFF. The CDR3 nucleotides are TGTGCCAGTACGATCGGGAGATACAATGAGCAGTTCTTC.

This chain uses TRBV19 with TRBJ2-2; TRBD2 matches at 13 bases. There are 16 residues in the CDR3. After removal of 6 bases from V and 4 bases from J, the junction contained 5 bases not matched to a gene. Per germline, CDR1 LNHDA and CDR2 SQIVND (reference sequence). For the CDR3, the DNA is TGTGCCAGTAGCGGACTAGCGGGAGCGGTCACCGGGGAGCTGTTTTTT. This translates into CASSGLAGAVTGELFF.

The rearrangement links TRBV6-2 or TRBV6-3 to TRBJ1-1, with TRBD1 as a possible D gene (5 bases). The CDR3 extends over 15 amino acids. V shed 3 bases and J shed 1 base, with 12 bases lying between them. Germline V gives CDR1 MNHEY, CDR2 SVGEGT. CDR3: CASSYRGLKNTEAFF. The CDR3 bases are TGTGCCAGCAGTTATCGGGGACTCAAGAACACTGAAGCTTTCTTT.

The V and J genes are TRBV28 and TRBJ2-2; D perhaps matches TRBD2 (5 bases). The germline CDR1 and CDR2 sequences are MDHEN and SYDVKM. CDR3 size: 15 residues. V was shortened by 1 base and J by 2 bases, with 8 bases between the two germline ends. The CDR3 region is CASSLLTGNTGELFF. As DNA, the CDR3 is TGTGCCAGCAGTTTATTGACGGGAAACACCGGGGAGCTGTTTTTT.

The chain joins TRBV30 to TRBJ1-6; 7 nucleotides match TRBD1. CDR3 length: 13 residues. V trimming: 3 bases; J trimming: 10 bases; junction bases outside the gene matches: 6. The germline gives CDR1 GTSNPN, CDR2 SVGIG (reference sequence). The CDR3 protein is CAWSIRTGSPLHF. DNA for the CDR3: TGTGCCTGGAGCATAAGGACAGGCTCACCCCTCCACTTT.

The rearrangement joins TRBV11-3 to TRBJ1-5; no clear D. The CDR3 spans 19 residues. Germline CDR1 is SGHNT and CDR2 is YENEEA. V lost 2 bases and J lost 1, with 21 bases in between. CDR3 protein: CASSLPPRVTNLSNQPQHF. The CDR3 bases are TGTGCCAGCAGCTTACCCCCCCGGGTTACAAACCTAAGCAATCAGCCCCAGCATTTT.

The rearrangement uses TRBV6-5 and TRBJ1-6, with D perhaps matching TRBD1 (5 bases). The CDR3 extends over 14 amino acids. The V gene lost 8 bases and the J gene lost 9 bases, with 17 bases spanning the gap. Germline loops: CDR1 MNHEY, CDR2 SVGAGI. In nucleotides, the CDR3 is TGTGCCAGCCAACCCGGGGCAGCGGGTTCACCCCTCCACTTT. This translates into CASQPGAAGSPLHF.

The rearrangement links TRBV7-9 to TRBJ1-4; TRBD1 aligns across 7 bases. From germline, CDR1 is SEHNR and CDR2 FQNEAQ (reference sequence). The V gene end was trimmed by 5 bases and the J gene end by 4 bases; junction bases not matched to a gene: 7. This CDR3 is 15 amino acids long. CDR3 residues: CASSPQGGNNEKLFF. Here the CDR3 DNA reads TGTGCCAGCAGCCCGCAGGGGGGTAATAATGAAAAACTGTTTTTT.